This TCR beta chain was identified in a study of OX40 agonist ivuxolimab in advanced cancers. Here immunoSEQ multiplex PCR was the method, and the copy in TCRdb shows in-frame clones only, minus some. The sample lists roughly 30,000 clones; around 82% were seen once. This CDR3 comprises 15 residues. From germline, CDR1 is KGHSH and CDR2 LQKENI. J was trimmed by 5 bases and V by 6 bases; bases with no gene match: 10. The chain uses TRBV18 and TRBJ2-7; 10 bases map to TRBD1. The source material was CD4+ or CD8+ T cells sorted from blood, sampled in a trial of the OX40 agonist ivuxolimab. This TCR was sampled from an adult with an advanced solid tumor such as melanoma, head and neck, liver or kidney cancer. The CDR3 region is CASSQGDRGFNEQYF. The CDR3, as DNA: TGTGCCAGCTCCCAAGGGGACAGGGGCTTCAACGAGCAGTACTTC. Supplemented by reference TRBV18 and TRBJ2-7, the full variable domain reads NAGVMQNPRHLVRRRGQEARLRCSPMKGHSHVYWYRQLPEEGLKFMVYLQKENIIDESGMPKERFSAEFPKEGPSILRIQQVVRGDSAAYFCASSQGDRGFNEQYFGPGTRLTVT.